The source of this T cell receptor (beta chain) is a study of neurological immune-mediated disorders. Whole-study findings and limits: The multiple sclerosis repertoire cluster had no association with any clinical or MRI feature. Multiple sclerosis patients had less TCR clonal expansion than even healthy controls, unlike HTLV-1-associated myelopathy.

The team produced cDNA through 5'RACE using 10-nucleotide random UMIs. In every sequencing run, more than 180 million TCR-beta sequences were generated from 15-18 subjects. TCRdb reanalysed the 5' RACE reads using MiXCR and keeps one entry per CDR3 protein. The sample shows tens of thousands of distinct CDR3 sequences, 4% to 6% of them seen only once. Germline CDR1 and CDR2: MDHEN and SYDVKM. Trimming cost V 3 bases and J 2 bases; bases outside gene matches: 6. The CDR3 has 15 residues. The table lists this clonotype with many counts. What it binds is not known. This sequence was found in a man aged 18-30 years with multiple sclerosis. This sequence joins TRBV28 and TRBJ1-1, with 7 bases identical to TRBD1. Material: PBMCs. The CDR3: CASSFPGQLNTEAFF. In nucleotides, the CDR3 is TGTGCCAGCAGTTTTCCGGGACAGCTAAACACTGAAGCTTTCTTT.